These 16 T cell receptor beta chains were sequenced from one sample in a study of blood T cell repertoires in COVID-19. Clones were sequenced by immunoSEQ multiplex PCR, and TCRdb holds only the in-frame ones, with some missing. This sample yields roughly 390,000 clones, of which 85% are seen a single time; more than 3% belongs to the top ten. The sample taken for sequencing was peripheral blood. Receptors were obtained from a woman younger than 35 with acute or convalescent COVID-19.

The chain links TRBV5-1 to TRBJ2-7, with D maybe TRBD1 (6 bases). The CDR3 totals 14 residues. Per germline, CDR1 SGHRS and CDR2 YFSETQ. V was clipped by 5 bases and J by 1 base, with 13 bases between them. This CDR3 is CASSPRTESYEQYF. The CDR3 bases are TGCGCCAGCAGTCCCCGGACAGAATCCTACGAGCAGTACTTC.

The gene calls are TRBV28 and TRBJ2-7; TRBD1 is a possible D gene (6 bases). The germline V gene has CDR1 MDHEN and CDR2 SYDVKM. This CDR3 is 15 amino acids long. With 2 bases removed from V and 0 bases from J, the gap between germline ends came to 11 bases. In nucleotides, the CDR3 is TGTGCCAGCAGTTTAGGACAGCCCAGCTCCTACGAGCAGTACTTC. Residues: CASSLGQPSSYEQYF.

This clone came up a few times. The chain joins TRBV18 to TRBJ1-4; D is unclear. V gave up 4 bases and J gave up 4 bases, with 10 bases separating them. Germline V gene sequence: CDR1 KGHSH, CDR2 LQKENI. The CDR3 has 14 amino acids. For the CDR3, the DNA is TGTGCCAGCTCACGGAGGGCGAATAATGAAAAACTGTTTTTT. It yields the protein CASSRRANNEKLFF. The full variable domain, rest sourced from reference TRBV18 and TRBJ1-4, is NAGVMQNPRHLVRRRGQEARLRCSPMKGHSHVYWYRQLPEEGLKFMVYLQKENIIDESGMPKERFSAEFPKEGPSILRIQQVVRGDSAAYFCASSRRANNEKLFFGSGTQLSVL.

In its sample, this clone was seen a few times. The gene calls are TRBV5-4 and TRBJ1-2; possibly TRBD1 for D (5 bases). This CDR3 is 15 amino acids long. Germline-derived CDR1 and CDR2 are SGHNT and YYREEE (reference sequence). Trimming cost V 1 base and J 7 bases, with 17 bases left between them. This chain's CDR3 is CASSLSLGQGGGYTF. The CDR3 DNA sequence: TGTGCCAGCAGCTTGTCCCTGGGGCAGGGAGGTGGCTACACCTTC.

This chain joins TRBV5-1 and TRBJ2-5; a possible D gene is TRBD1 (6 bases). Germline loops: CDR1 SGHRS, CDR2 YFSETQ. V was trimmed by 2 bases and J by 2 bases, leaving 10 bases between them. CDR3 length equals 14 residues. CDR3 coding DNA: TGCGCCAGCAGCTTTGGGGGCGCGCAAGAGACCCAGTACTTC. This encodes CASSFGGAQETQYF.

This chain uses TRBV6-5 with TRBJ2-5; 12 bases are shared with TRBD2. CDR1 and CDR2 (germline): MNHEY, SVGAGI. V lost 5 bases to trimming and J lost 5 bases; unmatched junction nucleotides: 6. This CDR3 region has 15 residues. The CDR3 bases are TGTGCCAGCAGTCGGCTAGCGGGGGGGCTGGAGACCCAGTACTTC. It specifies CASSRLAGGLETQYF.

V usage is TRBV5-1 and J usage is TRBJ1-2; D gene uncertain. V was trimmed by 0 bases and J by 3 bases, leaving 6 bases between them. Germline V gene lookup returns CDR1 SGHRS and CDR2 YFSETQ. This CDR3 comprises 13 residues. This CDR3 is CASSLDVYYGYTF. The CDR3 bases are TGCGCCAGCAGCTTGGATGTCTACTATGGCTACACCTTC.

This chain connects TRBV2 to TRBJ2-2; possibly TRBD2 for D (5 bases). The CDR3 is made up of 14 amino acids. V was cut by 4 bases and J by 7 bases, with 13 bases left in between. CDR1 and CDR2 (germline): SNHLY, FYNNEI. CDR3 bases: TGTGCCAGCAGTGCCCGGGATATGAGCGGGGAGCTGTTTTTT. Translation gives CASSARDMSGELFF.

The chain couples TRBV2 to TRBJ1-1, with D maybe TRBD1 (5 bases). This CDR3 has 14 residues. Germline CDR1 is SNHLY and CDR2 is FYNNEI. The V gene lost 10 bases and the J gene lost 6 bases, with 21 bases spanning the gap. The CDR3 is CATITRGNSAEAFF. Here the CDR3 DNA reads TGTGCCACAATAACGCGGGGGAATAGCGCTGAAGCTTTCTTT.

V is TRBV10-2 and J is TRBJ2-1; D uncertain. V was pared by 5 bases and J by 2 bases, with 10 bases between. This CDR3 is built from 14 residues. CDR1 is WSHSY and CDR2 is SAAADI in the germline V gene. The CDR3, as DNA: TGCGCCAGCAGTCTGGCCGCCGCCTACAATGAGCAGTTCTTC. This sequence encodes CASSLAAAYNEQFF.

The chain links TRBV5-1 to TRBJ2-3; D remains unclear. V lost 0 bases, J lost 6 bases, and 8 bases lay in between. CDR1 is SGHRS and CDR2 is YFSETQ in the germline V gene. The CDR3 loop spans 13 amino acids. The chain's CDR3 is CASSLGLSDTQYF. The CDR3 coding sequence is TGCGCCAGCAGCTTGGGGCTCTCCGATACGCAGTATTTT.

The genes are TRBV28 and TRBJ1-5; D is ambiguous. In germline, CDR1 is MDHEN, CDR2 SYDVKM. The length of the CDR3 is 15 residues. Between the trimmed V and J ends, which lost 1 base and 2 bases, there was a span of 9 bases. As DNA, the CDR3 is TGTGCCAGCAGTTTATTGGCTGCTGGCAATCAGCCCCAGCATTTT. Translated, it gives CASSLLAAGNQPQHF.

The chain combines TRBV7-9 with TRBJ1-3; no clear D gene. Trimming stripped 5 bases from V and 1 base from J, with 9 bases between. The CDR3 sequence is 14 residues long. From germline, CDR1 is SEHNR and CDR2 FQNEAQ (reference sequence). CDR3 DNA sequence: TGTGCCAGCAGCCAGGCCCTATCTGGAAACACCATATATTTT. It encodes CASSQALSGNTIYF.

This clone was seen a few times. The chain employs TRBV9 and TRBJ2-3; maybe TRBD2 (6 bases). Per germline, CDR1 SGDLS and CDR2 YYNGEE. The CDR3 totals 14 residues. V shed 0 bases and J shed 2 bases, with 7 bases lying between them. This CDR3 is CASSVEDYTDTQYF. The CDR3, as DNA: TGTGCCAGCAGCGTAGAGGACTACACAGATACGCAGTATTTT.

DNA of the CDR3: TGTGCCAGCAGCGTAGCCAAGGACAGGGCGACTGGCTACACCTTC. Translated: CASSVAKDRATGYTF. The chain combines TRBV9 with TRBJ1-2, with 8 positions matching TRBD1. V lost 0 bases, J lost 7 bases, and 8 bases stayed unmatched. Germline V gives CDR1 SGDLS, CDR2 YYNGEE. CDR3 length equals 15 residues.

J is TRBJ1-2 and V is TRBV15; D not resolved. The germline V gene encodes CDR1 LNHNV and CDR2 YYDKDF (reference sequence). V shed 4 bases and J shed 9 bases, with 18 bases lying between them. The CDR3 is 14 amino acids. The CDR3 region is CATSTRGTVVSYTF. CDR3 in DNA: TGTGCCACCAGCACCCGCGGCACTGTCGTGAGCTACACCTTC.